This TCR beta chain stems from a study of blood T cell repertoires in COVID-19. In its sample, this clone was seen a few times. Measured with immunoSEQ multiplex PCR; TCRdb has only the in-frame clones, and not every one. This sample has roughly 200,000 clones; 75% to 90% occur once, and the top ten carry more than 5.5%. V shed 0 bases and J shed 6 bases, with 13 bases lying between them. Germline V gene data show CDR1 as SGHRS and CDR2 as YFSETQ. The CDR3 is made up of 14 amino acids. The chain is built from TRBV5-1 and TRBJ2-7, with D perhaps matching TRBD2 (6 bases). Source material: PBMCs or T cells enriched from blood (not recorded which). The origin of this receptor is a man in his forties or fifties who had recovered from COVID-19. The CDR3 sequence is CASSLGGEVSEQYF. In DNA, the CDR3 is TGCGCCAGCAGCTTGGGAGGGGAGGTCTCCGAGCAGTACTTC.